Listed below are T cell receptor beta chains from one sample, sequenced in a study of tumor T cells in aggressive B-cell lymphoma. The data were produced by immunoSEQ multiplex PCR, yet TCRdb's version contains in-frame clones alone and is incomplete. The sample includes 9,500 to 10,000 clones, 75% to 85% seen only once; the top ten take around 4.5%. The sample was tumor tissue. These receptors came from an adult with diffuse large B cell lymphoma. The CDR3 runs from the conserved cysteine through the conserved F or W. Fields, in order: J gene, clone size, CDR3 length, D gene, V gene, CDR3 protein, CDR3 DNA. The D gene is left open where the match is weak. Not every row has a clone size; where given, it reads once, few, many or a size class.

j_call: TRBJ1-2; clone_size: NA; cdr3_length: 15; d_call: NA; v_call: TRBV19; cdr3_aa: CASSIPSTLVGGYTF; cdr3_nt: TGTGCCAGTAGTATCCCCTCGACATTGGTGGGTGGCTACACCTTC
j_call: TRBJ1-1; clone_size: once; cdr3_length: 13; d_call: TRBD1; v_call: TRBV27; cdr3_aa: CASSYRGATEAFF; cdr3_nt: TGTGCCAGCAGTTACAGGGGGGCGACTGAAGCTTTCTTT
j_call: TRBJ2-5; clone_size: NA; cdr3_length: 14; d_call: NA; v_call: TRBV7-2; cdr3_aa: CASSLAGVTETQYF; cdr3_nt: TGTGCCAGCAGCTTAGCGGGAGTTACAGAGACCCAGTACTTC
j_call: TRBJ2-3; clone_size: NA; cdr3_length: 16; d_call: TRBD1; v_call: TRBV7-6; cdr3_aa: CASSFRTGTSTDTQYF; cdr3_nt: TGTGCCAGCAGCTTCCGGACAGGAACTAGCACAGATACGCAGTATTTT
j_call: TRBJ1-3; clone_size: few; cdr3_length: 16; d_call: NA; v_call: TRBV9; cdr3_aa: CASSPFGGDLGNTIYF; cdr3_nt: TGTGCCAGCAGCCCCTTCGGGGGAGACCTCGGAAACACCATATATTTT
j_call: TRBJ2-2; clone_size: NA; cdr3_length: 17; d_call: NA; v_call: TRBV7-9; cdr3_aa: CASARRLDRSNTGELFF; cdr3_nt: TGTGCCAGCGCCCGAAGGTTGGACAGATCAAACACCGGGGAGCTGTTTTTT
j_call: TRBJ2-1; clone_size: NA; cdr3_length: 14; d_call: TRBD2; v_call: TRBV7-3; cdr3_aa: CASSYLAGGGEQFF; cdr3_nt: TGTGCCAGCAGCTACTTAGCGGGAGGCGGTGAGCAGTTCTTC
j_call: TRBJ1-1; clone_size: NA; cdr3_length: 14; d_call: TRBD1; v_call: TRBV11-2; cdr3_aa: CASSSWGQGFEAFF; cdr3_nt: TGTGCCAGCAGCTCGTGGGGACAGGGTTTTGAAGCTTTCTTT
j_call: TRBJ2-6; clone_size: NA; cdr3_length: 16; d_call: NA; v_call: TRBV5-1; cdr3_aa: CASSRQDYSGANVLTF; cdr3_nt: TGCGCCAGCAGCAGACAGGATTACTCTGGGGCCAACGTCCTGACCTTC
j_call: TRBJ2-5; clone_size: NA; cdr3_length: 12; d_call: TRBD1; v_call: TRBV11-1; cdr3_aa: CASSDDRGSQYF; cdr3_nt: TGTGCCAGCAGCGACGACAGGGGGTCGCAGTACTTC
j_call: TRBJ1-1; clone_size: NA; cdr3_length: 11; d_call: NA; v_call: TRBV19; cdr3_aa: CASKGAGEAFF; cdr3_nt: TGTGCCAGTAAAGGGGCAGGGGAAGCTTTCTTT
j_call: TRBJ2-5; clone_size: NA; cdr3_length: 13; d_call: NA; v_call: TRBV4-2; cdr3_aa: CASSQTGEETQYF; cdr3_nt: TGTGCCAGCAGCCAAACGGGAGAAGAGACCCAGTACTTC
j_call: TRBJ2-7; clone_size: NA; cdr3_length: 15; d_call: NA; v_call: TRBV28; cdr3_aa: CASSPGGGSSYEQYF; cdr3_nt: TGTGCCAGCAGTCCAGGAGGAGGAAGCTCCTACGAGCAGTACTTC
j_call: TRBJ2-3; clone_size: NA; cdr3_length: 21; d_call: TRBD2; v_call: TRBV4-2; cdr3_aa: CASSQGTGPRLAGGITDTQYF; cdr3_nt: TGTGCCAGCAGCCAAGGGACAGGTCCTAGGCTAGCGGGAGGGATCACAGATACGCAGTATTTT
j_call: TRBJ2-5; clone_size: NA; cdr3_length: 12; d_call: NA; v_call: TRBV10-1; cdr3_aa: CASNRGGETQYF; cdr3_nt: TGCGCCAGCAACAGGGGGGGAGAGACCCAGTACTTC
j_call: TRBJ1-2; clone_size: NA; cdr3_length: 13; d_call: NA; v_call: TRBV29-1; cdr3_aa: CSVVWASNYGYTF; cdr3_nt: TGCAGCGTTGTTTGGGCATCTAACTATGGCTACACCTTC
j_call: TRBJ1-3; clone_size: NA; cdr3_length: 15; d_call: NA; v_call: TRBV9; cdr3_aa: CASSEQQPGGNTIYF; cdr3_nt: TGTGCCAGCAGCGAACAGCAGCCGGGGGGAAACACCATATATTTT
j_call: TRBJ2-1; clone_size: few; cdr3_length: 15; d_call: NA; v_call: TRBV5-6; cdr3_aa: CASSSRGGGRSEQFF; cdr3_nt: TGTGCCAGCAGCTCTCGAGGGGGCGGGAGGAGCGAGCAGTTCTTC
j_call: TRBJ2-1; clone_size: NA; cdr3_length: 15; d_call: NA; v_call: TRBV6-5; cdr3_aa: CASSYRPTPYNEQFF; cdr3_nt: TGTGCCAGCAGTTACAGGCCGACTCCCTACAATGAGCAGTTCTTC
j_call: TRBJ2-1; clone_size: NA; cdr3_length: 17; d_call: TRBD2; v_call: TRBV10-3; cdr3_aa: CAISGSPGLAGFNEQFF; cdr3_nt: TGTGCCATCAGTGGGTCCCCGGGACTAGCGGGATTCAATGAGCAGTTCTTC
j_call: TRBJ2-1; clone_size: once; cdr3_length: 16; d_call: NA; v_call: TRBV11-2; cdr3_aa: CASSSTGVRAYNEQFF; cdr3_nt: TGTGCCAGCAGCTCAACAGGCGTTCGAGCCTACAATGAGCAGTTCTTC
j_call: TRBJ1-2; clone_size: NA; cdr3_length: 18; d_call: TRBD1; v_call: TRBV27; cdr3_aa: CASSTRRRDREGSYGYTF; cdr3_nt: TGTGCCAGCAGTACTCGCCGCCGGGACAGGGAAGGATCGTATGGCTACACCTTC
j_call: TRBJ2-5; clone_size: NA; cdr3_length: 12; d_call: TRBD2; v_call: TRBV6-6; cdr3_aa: CASRSGMETQYF; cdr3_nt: TGTGCCAGCAGAAGCGGGATGGAGACCCAGTACTTC
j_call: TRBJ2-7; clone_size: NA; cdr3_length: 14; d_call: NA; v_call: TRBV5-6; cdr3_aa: CASSLGWSSYEQYF; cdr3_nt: TGTGCCAGCAGCTTGGGGTGGAGCTCCTACGAGCAGTACTTC
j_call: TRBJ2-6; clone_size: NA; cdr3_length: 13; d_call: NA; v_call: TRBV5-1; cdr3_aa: CASSFLGANVLTF; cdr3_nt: TGCGCCAGCAGCTTCCTTGGGGCCAACGTCCTGACTTTC
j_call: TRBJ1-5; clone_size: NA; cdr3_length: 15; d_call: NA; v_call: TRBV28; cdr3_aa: CASRHIGDSNQPQHF; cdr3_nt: TGTGCCAGCAGACACATCGGGGATAGCAATCAGCCCCAGCATTTT
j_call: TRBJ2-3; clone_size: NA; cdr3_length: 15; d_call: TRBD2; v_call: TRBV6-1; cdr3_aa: CASSQPSGRTDTQYF; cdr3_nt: TGTGCCAGCAGCCAACCTAGCGGACGCACAGATACGCAGTATTTT
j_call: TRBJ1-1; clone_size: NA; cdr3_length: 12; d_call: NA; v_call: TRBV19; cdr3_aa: CASSMIRQQAFF; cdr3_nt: TGTGCCAGTAGTATGATTCGACAGCAAGCTTTCTTT
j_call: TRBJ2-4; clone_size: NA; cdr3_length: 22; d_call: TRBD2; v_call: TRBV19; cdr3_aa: CASSPSGRASASGTLAKNIQYF; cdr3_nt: TGTGCCAGTAGCCCTAGCGGGAGGGCCTCCGCCTCGGGGACACTAGCCAAAAACATTCAGTACTTC
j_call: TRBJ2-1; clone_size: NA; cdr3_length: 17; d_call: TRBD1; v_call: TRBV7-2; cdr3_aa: CASSLRFRDRGYNEQFF; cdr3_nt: TGTGCCAGCAGCTTAAGATTCCGGGACAGGGGTTACAATGAGCAGTTCTTC
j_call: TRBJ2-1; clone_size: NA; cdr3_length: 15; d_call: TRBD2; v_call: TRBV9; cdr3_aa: CASSHSGRSENEQFF; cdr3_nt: TGTGCCAGCAGCCATAGCGGGAGATCTGAAAATGAGCAGTTCTTC
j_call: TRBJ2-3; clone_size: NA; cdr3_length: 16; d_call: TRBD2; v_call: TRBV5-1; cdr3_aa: CASSGGLAGLTDTQYF; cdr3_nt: TGCGCCAGCAGCGGCGGACTAGCGGGTCTCACAGATACGCAGTATTTT
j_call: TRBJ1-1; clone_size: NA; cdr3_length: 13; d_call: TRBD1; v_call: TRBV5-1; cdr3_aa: CASNYRGHTEAFF; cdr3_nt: TGCGCCAGCAATTACAGGGGTCACACTGAAGCTTTCTTT
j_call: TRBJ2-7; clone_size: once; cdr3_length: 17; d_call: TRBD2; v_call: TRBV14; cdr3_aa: CASSQGTLTSGSDEQYF; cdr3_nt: TGTGCCAGCAGCCAAGGAACACTGACTAGCGGGAGCGACGAGCAGTACTTC
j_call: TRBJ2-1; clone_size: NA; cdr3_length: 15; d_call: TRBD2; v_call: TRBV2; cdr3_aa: CASSEEGLAGYEQFF; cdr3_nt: TGTGCCAGCAGTGAAGAGGGACTAGCGGGATATGAGCAGTTCTTC
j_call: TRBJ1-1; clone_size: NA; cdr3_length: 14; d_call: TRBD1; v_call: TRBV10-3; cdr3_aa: CAISAWTGDTEAFF; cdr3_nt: TGTGCCATCAGTGCCTGGACAGGGGACACTGAAGCTTTCTTT
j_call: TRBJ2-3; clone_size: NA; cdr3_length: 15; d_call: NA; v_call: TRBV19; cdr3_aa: CATQRDPGFTLGQYF; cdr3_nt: TGTGCCACCCAAAGGGATCCGGGATTCACTTTAGGGCAGTATTTT
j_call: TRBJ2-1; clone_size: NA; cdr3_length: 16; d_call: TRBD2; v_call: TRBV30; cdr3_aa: CASNSGRASRGGEQFF; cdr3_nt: TGTGCCTCAAATAGCGGGAGGGCTTCGCGGGGCGGTGAGCAGTTCTTC
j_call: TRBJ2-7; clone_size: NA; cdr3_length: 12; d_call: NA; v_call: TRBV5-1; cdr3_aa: CASSPGEVEQYF; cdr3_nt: TGCGCCAGCAGCCCGGGAGAGGTTGAGCAGTACTTC
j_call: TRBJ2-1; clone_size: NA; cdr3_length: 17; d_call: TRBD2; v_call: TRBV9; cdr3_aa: CASSATPLAGGRNEQFF; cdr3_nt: TGTGCCAGCAGCGCAACACCTTTAGCGGGAGGCCGCAATGAGCAGTTCTTC
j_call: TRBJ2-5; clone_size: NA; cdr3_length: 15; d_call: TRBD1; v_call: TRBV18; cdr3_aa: CASSPVGTAQETQYF; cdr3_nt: TGTGCCAGCTCACCCGTTGGGACAGCGCAAGAGACCCAGTACTTC
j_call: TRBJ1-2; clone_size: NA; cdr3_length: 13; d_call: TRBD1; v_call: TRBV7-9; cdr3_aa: CASKDRGTYGYTF; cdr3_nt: TGTGCCAGCAAGGACAGGGGTACCTATGGCTACACCTTC
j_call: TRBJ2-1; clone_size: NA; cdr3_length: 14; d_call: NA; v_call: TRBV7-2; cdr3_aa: CASSDGGGRGEQFF; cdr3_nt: TGTGCCAGCAGCGATGGGGGCGGGAGAGGCGAGCAGTTCTTC
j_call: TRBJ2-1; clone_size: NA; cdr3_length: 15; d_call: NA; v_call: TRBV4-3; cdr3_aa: CASSQEIRVENEQFF; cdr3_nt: TGCGCCAGCAGCCAGGAGATCAGGGTAGAAAATGAGCAGTTCTTC
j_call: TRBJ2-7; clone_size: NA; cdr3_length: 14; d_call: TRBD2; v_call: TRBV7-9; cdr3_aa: CASSGRAERHEQYF; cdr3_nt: TGTGCCAGCAGCGGGAGGGCAGAGCGCCACGAGCAGTACTTC
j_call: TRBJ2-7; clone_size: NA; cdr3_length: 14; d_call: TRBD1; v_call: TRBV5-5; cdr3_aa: CASSLGGQVYEQYF; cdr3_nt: TGTGCCAGCAGCTTGGGGGGACAGGTGTACGAGCAGTACTTC
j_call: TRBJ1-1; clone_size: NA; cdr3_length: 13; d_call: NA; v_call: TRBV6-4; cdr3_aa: CASSRQTNTEAFF; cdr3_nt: TGTGCCAGCAGTCGACAGACGAACACTGAAGCTTTCTTT
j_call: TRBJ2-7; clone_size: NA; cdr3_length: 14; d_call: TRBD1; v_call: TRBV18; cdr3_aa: CASSPNGQGYEQYF; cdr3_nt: TGTGCCAGCTCGCCGAACGGACAGGGTTACGAGCAGTACTTC
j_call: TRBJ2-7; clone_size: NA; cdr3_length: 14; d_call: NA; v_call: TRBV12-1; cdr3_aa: CASSSWDSSYEQYF; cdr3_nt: TGTGCCAGCAGCTCCTGGGACAGTTCCTACGAGCAGTACTTC
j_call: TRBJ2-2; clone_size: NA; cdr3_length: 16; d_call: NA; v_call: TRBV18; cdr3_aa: CASSPMGPPETGELFF; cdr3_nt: TGTGCCAGCTCACCTATGGGGCCTCCGGAGACCGGGGAGCTGTTTTTT
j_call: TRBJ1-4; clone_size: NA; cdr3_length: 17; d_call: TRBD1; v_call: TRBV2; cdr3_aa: CATHTGTGKGRVEKLFF; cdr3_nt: TGTGCCACACACACCGGGACAGGGAAGGGAAGGGTCGAAAAACTGTTTTTT
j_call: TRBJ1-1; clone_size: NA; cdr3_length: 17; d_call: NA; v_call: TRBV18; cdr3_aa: CASSPSVRGNMNTEAFF; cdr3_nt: TGTGCCAGCTCACCGTCCGTTAGGGGAAACATGAACACTGAAGCTTTCTTT
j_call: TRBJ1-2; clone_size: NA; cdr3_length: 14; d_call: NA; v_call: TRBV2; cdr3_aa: CASSWSGAFGGYTF; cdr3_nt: TGTGCCAGCAGTTGGTCAGGGGCCTTCGGTGGCTACACCTTC
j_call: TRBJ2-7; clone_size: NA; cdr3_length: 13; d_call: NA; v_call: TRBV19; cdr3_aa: CASTPHGDYEQYF; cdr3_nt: TGTGCCAGTACCCCACATGGAGACTACGAGCAGTACTTC
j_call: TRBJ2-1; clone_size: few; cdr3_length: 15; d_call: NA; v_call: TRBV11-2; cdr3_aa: CASSLDWTATNEQFF; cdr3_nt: TGTGCCAGCAGCTTAGACTGGACAGCGACCAATGAGCAGTTCTTC